These 4 T cell receptor beta chains were sequenced from one sample in a study of control samples from healthy donors and cancer patients. Measured with immunoSEQ multiplex PCR; TCRdb has only the in-frame clones, and not every one. The sample shows about 170,000 clones, roughly 90% of them seen only once. Sequencing was carried out using blood. The receptors originated from a man between 25 and 39 years old in good health.

The sample holds a few counts of this clone. The rearrangement joins TRBV6-2 or TRBV6-3 to TRBJ2-7; tentatively, D is TRBD1 or TRBD2 (5 bases each). The CDR3 totals 16 residues. Trimming cost V 1 base and J 2 bases, with 15 bases left between them. Germline V gives CDR1 MNHEY, CDR2 SVGEGT. CDR3 DNA: TGTGCCAGCAGTTACTTACCGGGACGACCTACCTACGAGCAGTACTTC. This gives the protein CASSYLPGRPTYEQYF.

The gene calls are TRBV10-3 and TRBJ1-1, with D uncertain. CDR3 size: 11 residues. V gave up 6 bases and J gave up 7 bases, with 9 bases separating them. CDR1 ENHRY and CDR2 SYGVKD come from the germline V gene. CDR3 loop: CAISEGGEAFF. CDR3 DNA sequence: TGTGCCATCAGCGAGGGAGGTGAAGCTTTCTTT.

The rearrangement links TRBV6-5 to TRBJ2-7; the D gene could be TRBD1 or TRBD2 (5 bases each). The CDR3 consists of 14 residues. Germline lookup yields CDR1 MNHEY and CDR2 SVGAGI. Trimming removed 10 bases from V and 6 bases from J, with 22 bases in between. CDR3 nucleotide sequence: TGTGCCATAAATCCTCGGGACGGGTTCACCGAGCAGTACTTC. Translating it yields CAINPRDGFTEQYF.

This chain uses TRBV5-4 with TRBJ1-2, with 7 bases fitting TRBD1. J was trimmed by 3 bases and V by 0 bases; bases with no gene match: 2. Germline values: CDR1 SGHNT, CDR2 YYREEE (reference sequence). The CDR3 spans 14 residues. CDR3 coding DNA: TGTGCCAGCAGCTTGGGACAGGGCCACTATGGCTACACCTTC. This encodes CASSLGQGHYGYTF. Full variable domain (rest looked up from reference TRBV5-4 and TRBJ1-2): ETGVTQSPTHLIKTRGQQVTLRCSSQSGHNTVSWYQQALGQGPQFIFQYYREEENGRGNFPPRFSGLQFPNYSSELNVNALELDDSALYLCASSLGQGHYGYTFGSGTRLTVV.